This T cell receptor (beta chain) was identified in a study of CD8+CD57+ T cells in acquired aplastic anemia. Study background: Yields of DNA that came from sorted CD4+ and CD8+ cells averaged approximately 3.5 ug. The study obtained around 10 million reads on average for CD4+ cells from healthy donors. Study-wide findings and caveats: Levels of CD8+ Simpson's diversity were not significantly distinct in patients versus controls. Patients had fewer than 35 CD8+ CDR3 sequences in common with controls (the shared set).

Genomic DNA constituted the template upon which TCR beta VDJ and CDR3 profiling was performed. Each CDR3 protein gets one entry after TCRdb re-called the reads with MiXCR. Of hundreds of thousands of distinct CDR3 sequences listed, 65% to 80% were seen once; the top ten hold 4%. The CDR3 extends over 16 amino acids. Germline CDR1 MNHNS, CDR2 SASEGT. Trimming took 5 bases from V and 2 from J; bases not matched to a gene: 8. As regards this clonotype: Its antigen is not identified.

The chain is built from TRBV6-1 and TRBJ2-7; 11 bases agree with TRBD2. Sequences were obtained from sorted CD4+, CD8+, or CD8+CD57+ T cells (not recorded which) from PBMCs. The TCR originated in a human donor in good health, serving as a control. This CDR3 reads CASSQTSGAQTYEQYF. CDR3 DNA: TGTGCCAGCAGTCAGACTAGCGGGGCGCAAACCTACGAGCAGTACTTC.